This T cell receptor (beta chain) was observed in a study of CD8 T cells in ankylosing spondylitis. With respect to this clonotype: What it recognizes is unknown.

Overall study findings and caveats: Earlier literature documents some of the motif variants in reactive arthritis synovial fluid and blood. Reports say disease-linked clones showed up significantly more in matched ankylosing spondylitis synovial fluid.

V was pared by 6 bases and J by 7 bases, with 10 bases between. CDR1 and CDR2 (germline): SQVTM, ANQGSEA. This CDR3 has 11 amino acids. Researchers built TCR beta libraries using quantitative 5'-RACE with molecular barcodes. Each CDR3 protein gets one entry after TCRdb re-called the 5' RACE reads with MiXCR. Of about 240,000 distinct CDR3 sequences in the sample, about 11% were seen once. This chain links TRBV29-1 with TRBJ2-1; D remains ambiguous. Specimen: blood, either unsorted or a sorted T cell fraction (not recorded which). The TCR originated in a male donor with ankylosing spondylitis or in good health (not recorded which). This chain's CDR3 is CSVKRWNEQFF. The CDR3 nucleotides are TGCAGCGTGAAACGGTGGAATGAGCAGTTCTTC.